Listed below are T cell receptor beta chains from one sample, sequenced in a study of blood T cell repertoires in COVID-19. Profiled with immunoSEQ multiplex PCR; TCRdb holds only in-frame clones, not every one. The sample shows around 100,000 clones, about 80% of them seen only once. The source material was peripheral blood. The source is a human donor in a cohort sampled during active COVID-19. The conserved cysteine and the conserved F or W are not part of the CDR3 here. Clone size is given for some rows only: seen once, a few or many times, or a class if the clone is expanded.

v_call	j_call	clone_size	cdr3_aa
TRBV27	TRBJ1-1	NA	ARRRGQNTEAF
TRBV18	TRBJ1-1	NA	ASSPQTGSGTEAF
TRBV11-3	TRBJ1-1	NA	ASSLGGQAQNTEAF
TRBV5-4	TRBJ1-1	NA	ASSLPGNTEAF
TRBV5-1	TRBJ1-1	NA	ASSFQGAMNTEAF
TRBV3-1/TRBV3-2	TRBJ2-3	NA	ASSRQGRVTDTQY
TRBV5-1	TRBJ1-2	NA	ASSPGTGGPLNNYGYT
TRBV13	TRBJ2-7	NA	ASSPGLAENRSSYEQY
TRBV10-2	TRBJ2-3	NA	ASSAMGDTDTQY
TRBV7-9	TRBJ1-4	NA	ASSFGLKGEKLF
TRBV19	TRBJ1-4	NA	ASSDFPEKLF
TRBV19	TRBJ2-3	NA	ASSISGGRTDTQY
TRBV7-9	TRBJ2-7	NA	ASSSTLIEQY
TRBV18	TRBJ1-2	NA	ASSPLTGADEGYT
TRBV15	TRBJ1-2	NA	ATSMGTANYGYT
TRBV5-4	TRBJ1-3	once	ASSLDRVGWGNTIY
TRBV2	TRBJ1-6	NA	ASSEGGTGLSPLH
TRBV7-9	TRBJ1-6	NA	ASSLTGPLGSPLH
TRBV5-1	TRBJ2-3	NA	ASSSDTGSDTQY
TRBV9	TRBJ2-7	NA	ASSVAPSGGALSYEQY
TRBV29-1	TRBJ2-3	NA	SVEEVIRTDTQY
TRBV7-2	TRBJ2-7	NA	ASSPVGGSHEQY
TRBV6-5	TRBJ1-1	NA	ASSSMTEAF
TRBV5-1	TRBJ2-7	NA	ASNKQGAGYEQY
TRBV9	TRBJ2-2	once	ASSVGRAGNTGELF
TRBV3-1/TRBV3-2	TRBJ1-4	NA	ASSQASGAARVGEKLF
TRBV5-1	TRBJ1-1	NA	ASAEGNTEAF
TRBV28	TRBJ1-1	NA	ASTFRQGQNTEAF
TRBV2	TRBJ2-7	few	AGGQLYEQY
TRBV4-2	TRBJ2-1	NA	ASSQGTMGNEQF
TRBV11-3	TRBJ2-1	few	ASSPGQEQF
TRBV5-1	TRBJ1-3	NA	ASSPPGGRSGNTIY
TRBV2	TRBJ2-2	NA	ASSKLAGGLGTGELF
TRBV15	TRBJ1-5	NA	ATSREQIYSNQPQH
TRBV5-5	TRBJ1-3	NA	ASSLDGRQGHGNTIY